This TCR beta chain was sequenced during a study of cytomegalovirus exposure and HLA in healthy donors listed by TCRdb under 2017. At the level of the whole study: According to an earlier analysis of 587 of the donors, about 190 million T cells yielded 90 million to 130 million unique TCR beta sequences and about 280 Gb of sequence data. An early release covering roughly 580 HLA-typed donors comprised about 320 gigabases of sequencing data and approximately 85 million unique TCR sequences. Of the roughly 400 genotyped donors, 81% were placed in the genetic ancestry cluster associated with self-reported Caucasian donors. The aim of the study was to test whether cataloging public T cell receptors could identify signatures of past pathogen exposure. The study used immunosequencing to profile the T cell repertoires of more than 650 subjects and linked those repertoires to cytomegalovirus serostatus. A separate validation cohort of more than 100 different subjects was used in addition to the 666-subject first cohort. The study combined high-throughput TCR immunosequencing, statistical association of individual TCRs with disease status, and machine learning to predict cytomegalovirus infection status. To study patterns of TCR occurrence, a later analysis re-analyzed previously published TCR beta repertoires from 666 donors and added high-resolution HLA genotyping. Rather than drawing on any new phenotypic data, the later analysis identified candidate immune exposures from TCR beta sequences and the way those sequences occurred across donors. An earlier analysis of roughly 600 of the donors used high-throughput TCR beta sequencing to judge whether each TCR beta V gene segment behaved as functional or pseudogenic. Donor age, sex, ethnicity and CMV serostatus were compiled together with the repertoire data. Genome-wide SNP genotypes for about three fifths of the roughly 700 donors were used in a later genetic analysis, which treated that subset as a discovery cohort. Every discovery cohort repertoire had been produced on one sequencing platform. HLA typing included class I and class II loci at four-digit resolution. Typing coverage varied by locus: 629-630 donors for A, B, C, DRB1 and DQB1; more than 500 for DQA1; 606 for DPA1; around 490 for DPB1. Because of strong linkage in the cohort, 5 or 6 DR-DQ haplotypes were treated as single units for association and clustering. Among roughly 400 genotyped donors of the cohort, an average of 235,054 unique TCR beta nucleotide sequences were sequenced per donor, roughly 20% of them non-productive. What the work shows at the level of the full study, not this receptor alone: A few of the identified cytomegalovirus-associated TCR beta chains were confirmed in vitro to be specific for cytomegalovirus antigens. The 87-base-pair reads could not distinguish some IMGT-functional V segments, including TRBV6-2 and TRBV6-3, so those segments were excluded. The presence/absence analyses assumed that sequencing depth was roughly uniform across donors, and that assumption may not be true. In an earlier analysis of approximately 590 of the donors, most TCR beta V segments appeared in productive rearrangements about 87% or about 30% of the time, broadly matching IMGT annotations. In a later analysis, several top co-occurrence clusters were reported to appear linked to parvovirus B19, influenza, CMV and Epstein-Barr virus. When HLA alleles, especially DR and DQ, strongly co-occurred, TCR associations were difficult to assign to individual alleles. The study gave a list of about 170 TCR beta chains associated with cytomegalovirus. In a later genetic analysis, a missense DCLRE1C variant was associated with V-gene and J-gene trimming of TCR beta chains, and the association was replicated in an independent cohort. In a later analysis, most CMV-associated TCR beta chains were found to appear HLA-restricted, with HLA associations seemingly driven largely by CMV exposure. In this cohort, only TCR beta chains were sequenced, and detectable features were limited by the absence of alpha or paired-chain data. Compared with the 666-donor mean, donors in an Asian-associated ancestry cluster had fewer N-insertions in productive TCRs, according to a later genetic analysis. Because HLA typing was unavailable for some donors at each locus, only the typed subset was used in association tests. A cluster of highly shared sequence variants was judged likely to be a technical artifact of the sequencing pipeline. In a later analysis, some 17,000 TCR beta sequences were associated with specific HLA alleles at a false discovery rate of 0.05. A further reported finding was that TCR beta sequences accurately predicted the HLA-A and HLA-B alleles for most subjects in the first cohort. In a later analysis, HLA-associated TCR beta chains showed more clonal expansion and lower generation probabilities than non-associated chains that were equally common. According to the authors, the approach could potentially be generalized to other disease states and immunological phenotypes. According to a later analysis, TCR association rates differed among HLA loci, with DRB1 alleles showing the most associated TCRs and HLA-C alleles showing the fewest. CMV serostatus was the only immune exposure information available for the cohort. Because counts were too low, seventeen rarely observed V segments, including chromosome 9 orphons, were left out of the earlier analysis of several hundred of the donors. The classifier was reported to diagnose cytomegalovirus status with high specificity and sensitivity in both the original and validation cohorts. While some public TCRs were present in many individuals, most TCR sequences turned up only very rarely across donors. Correlated functional status among segregating V segments might reflect linkage disequilibrium, but an unknown experimental factor could not be ruled out.

The germline V gene sets CDR1 to SGHTA and CDR2 to FQGTGA. Ends trimmed: V by 5 bases, J by 4 bases; bases unmatched to a gene: 8. The CDR3, from cysteine to phenylalanine, totals 15 residues. Of the read, only the CDR3 DNA is kept; its 45 bases are in frame from base 1. Receptors were amplified or captured by the immunoSEQ multiplex PCR assay. The multiplex PCR relied on a mix of 60 forward primers for TCR Vbeta segments and 13 reverse primers for TCR Jbeta segments. Amplification of the CDR3 region of rearranged TCR beta genes was performed with a multiplex PCR assay on genomic DNA. The amplified TCR beta libraries were sequenced on the Illumina HiSeq System as 87-base-pair reads. Per the original workflow: A later analysis tallied tens of millions of unique TCR beta chains across the 666 repertoires, and approximately 11 million of those chains were shared by two or more donors. A nearest-neighbor algorithm error-corrected the raw reads and collapsed the reads into unique sequences, merging closely related sequences to remove PCR and sequencing errors. Alignment of CDR3 sequences to IMGT reference sequences was used to assign V, D and J gene segments. For a sequence to be retained, at least a six-nucleotide match to both a V gene segment and a J gene segment was required. Rearrangements were classified as productive when the CDR3 lacked stop codons and remained in frame with V and J, and all other rearrangements were classified as non-productive. CDR3 was defined according to IMGT convention as the region running from the second conserved V-encoded cysteine to the conserved J-encoded phenylalanine. The earlier analysis of approximately 590 of the donors excluded any sequence lacking an unambiguous match to a single V gene segment. In an earlier analysis of approximately 550 of the donors, V segments were called functional above 56.7% productive rearrangements and were called segregating when the between-donor standard deviation exceeded 5%. A statistical classification framework was built to diagnose cytomegalovirus status from the catalog of TCR beta chain sequences. In a later analysis, TCR nucleotide sequences were compared against IMGT/GENE-DB human TR gene sequences so that V and J genes could be assigned. The TCRdist pipeline was used in a later analysis to assign CDR3 sequences and most-parsimonious VDJ recombination scenarios. A later analysis defined each TCR beta chain by its CDR3 amino acid sequence plus V-gene family, and excluded reads lacking a unique V-gene family. In a later analysis, 550 to 650 highly shared, low-generation-probability nucleotide sequences were removed to address suspected cross-contamination and a sequencing artifact. A later analysis calculated a clonal expansion index for each public chain from normalized within-repertoire ranks of inferred template counts. In a later analysis, generation probabilities were computed with a VDJ recombination model fitted to out-of-frame rearrangements, and the resulting probabilities were checked against IGoR. Hypergeometric tests were used in a later analysis to score TCR-TCR, TCR-HLA and TCR-CMV co-occurrence, with a repertoire-size bias correction applied to the TCR pairs. In a later analysis, false discovery rates were estimated by permuting HLA or CMV assignments 20 times. In a later analysis, co-occurring TCRs were grouped with DBSCAN, and TCRdist sequence similarity was added when clustering was performed within HLA-allele-positive subsets. Co-occurrence clustering excluded repertoires with fewer than 30,000 or more than 120,000 public chains, plus five with anomalous nucleotide sharing. The clones in this table, taken by TCRdb from immuneACCESS, are in-frame only. Not every clone is retained; where verified, under half of the shortfall comes from an unresolved V gene, and the cause of the rest is unknown. Clone size and V and J calls were adopted from that table, with D and trimming inferred from the DNA. This sample is represented by around 140,000 clones; 70% of them were singletons. The ten top clones hold around 1.9% of the sample.

The cohort consisted of approximately 690 healthy bone marrow donors. At the time of sampling, every cohort member was nominally healthy, though immune exposures that went unrecorded were likely present. The donor tested CMV seropositive and was one of the 289 seropositive cohort members. Every donor gave a peripheral blood sample, and the peripheral blood mononuclear cells from that sample were used for TCR beta sequencing. Genomic DNA extraction from the blood cell samples was performed with the Qiagen DNeasy Blood Extraction Kit. Concerning this clone itself: No antigen is known for it. Per-base qualities were not stored, and no clone one base away is much larger.

Sequencing was performed on PBMCs. The TCR was taken from a woman in her sixties or seventies in good health and CMV-seropositive. The rearranged segments are TRBV7-3 and TRBJ2-1, with 7 central nucleotides matching TRBD2. The DNA reads TGTGCCAGCAGCCCCCGGACGGGAGGATACAATGAGCAGTTCTTC. Its amino acids are CASSPRTGGYNEQFF.